The 9 T cell receptor beta chains in this list originate from one sample, sequenced in a study of blood T cell repertoires in COVID-19. The repertoire was sequenced with immunoSEQ multiplex PCR; TCRdb's copy has only in-frame clones and lacks some. The sample yields some 140,000 clones, approximately 80% seen once. The sample consisted of peripheral blood. The receptors here all came from a woman of 80 years or more with acute or convalescent COVID-19.

This clone was seen once. The rearrangement uses TRBV4-1 and TRBJ2-7; weak D call: TRBD1 (5 bases). Trimming took 5 bases from V and 2 from J, leaving 16 bases between them. The CDR3 contains 15 residues. CDR1 MGHRA and CDR2 YSYEKL come from the germline V gene. The DNA for the CDR3 is TGCGCCAGCAGCGACAAGATGGGGCTAACCTACGAGCAGTACTTC. Its protein product is CASSDKMGLTYEQYF.

The CDR3 nucleotides are TGCGCCAGCAGCCCGGCGGGGGGCCGAACTAATGAAAAACTGTTTTTT. Amino acid sequence: CASSPAGGRTNEKLFF. The chain has TRBV5-1 and TRBJ1-4, with a weak D call TRBD1 (6 bases). CDR3 size: 16 residues. Germline lookup yields CDR1 SGHRS and CDR2 YFSETQ. The ends were cut back, 4 bases at V and 1 base at J, with 14 bases in the middle.

The rearrangement uses TRBV18 and TRBJ2-7; TRBD1 matches at 8 bases. Germline CDR1 KGHSH, CDR2 LQKENI. V shed 3 bases, J shed 3 bases, and the junction held 10 bases outside the gene matches. CDR3 length: 16 amino acids. In DNA, the CDR3 is TGTGCCAGCTCACCGCCCAACAGGGGGGCAGTCTACGAGCAGTACTTC. Translating gives CASSPPNRGAVYEQYF.

The gene calls are TRBV6-5 and TRBJ1-1; TRBD1 is a possible D gene (5 bases). The V end was cut by 0 bases, the J end by 5 bases, with 13 bases between. The CDR3 loop spans 15 amino acids. Germline V lookup: CDR1 MNHEY, CDR2 SVGAGI. The DNA for the CDR3 is TGTGCCAGCAGTTACTCGTCAGGGACTGGAACTGAAGCTTTCTTT. The encoded protein is CASSYSSGTGTEAFF.

This clone was found once. V gene TRBV19 combines with J gene TRBJ1-1; D is perhaps TRBD1 (6 bases). CDR1 is LNHDA, CDR2 SQIVND, per germline (reference sequence). The CDR3 is 14 amino acids. V was cut by 7 bases and J by 7 bases, with 19 bases left in between. The CDR3 coding sequence is TGTGCCAGTAACCCCGGACAGCTTAACGGTGAAGCTTTCTTT. The encoded protein is CASNPGQLNGEAFF.

The V gene is TRBV7-9, the J gene TRBJ2-1; TRBD2 agrees at 12 bases. The trim removed 6 bases at V and 2 bases at J, leaving 5 bases unmatched. From germline, CDR1 is SEHNR and CDR2 FQNEAQ (reference sequence). This CDR3 comprises 16 residues. CDR3 nucleotides: TGTGCCAGCAGAGAGACTAGCGGGGGCGCCTACAATGAGCAGTTCTTC. It yields the protein CASRETSGGAYNEQFF.

The V gene is TRBV27, the J gene TRBJ1-1, with D maybe TRBD1 (6 bases). V was clipped by 0 bases and J by 11 bases, with 13 bases between them. The length of the CDR3 is 13 residues. The V gene's germline CDR1 is MNHEY and CDR2 SMNVEV (reference sequence). CDR3 nucleotide sequence: TGTGCCAGCAGTTTATCATATGGGGGCTTGGCTTTCTTT. This sequence encodes CASSLSYGGLAFF.

A single count supports this clone. V is TRBV6-4 and J is TRBJ2-4; 9 nucleotides align to TRBD1. Looked up from germline, CDR1 is MRHNA and CDR2 is SNTAGT. J gave up 2 bases and V 5 bases, and 16 bases lay outside the gene matches. CDR3 length: 19 amino acids. The CDR3 DNA follows: TGTGCCAGCAGTATCCGACAGGGGGTCACCCACGGACCCAAAAACATTCAGTACTTC. Translation gives CASSIRQGVTHGPKNIQYF.

The V gene is TRBV2, the J gene TRBJ1-3; 8 positions agree with TRBD1. The CDR3 is 14 amino acids. The V segment lost 7 bases and the J segment 4 bases; nucleotides outside the gene matches: 6. In germline, CDR1 is SNHLY, CDR2 FYNNEI. The CDR3 sequence is CASNPDRVGNTIYF. The CDR3 region has the DNA TGTGCCAGCAACCCGGACAGGGTCGGAAACACCATATATTTT. Drawing the rest from reference TRBV2 and TRBJ1-3, the complete variable domain is EPEVTQTPSHQVTQMGQEVILRCVPISNHLYFYWYRQILGQKVEFLVSFYNNEISEKSEIFDDQFSVERPDGSNFTLKIRSTKLEDSAMYFCASNPDRVGNTIYFGEGSWLTVV.